Listed below are T cell receptor beta chains from one sample, sequenced in a study of T-cell reconstitution after alpha-beta-depleted transplantation in children. Each CDR3 protein is one row after TCRdb ran MiXCR on the PCR reads. The profile covers some 390,000 distinct CDR3 sequences, with about 20% appearing a single time and about 3.8% taken by the ten largest. The material sequenced was PBMCs from the stem cell graft donor, taken from the stem cell graft. The receptors shown here come from a human donor who donated a stem cell graft to a child with acute myeloid leukemia. Each CDR3 is given with its conserved first and last residue. The D gene is left open where the match is weak. The size field is filled for only some rows; it gives once, few, many or a size class.

TRBJ1-5	-	TRBV10-3	-	CAISESGLGNQPQHF	TGTGCCATCAGTGAGTCGGGGCTGGGGAATCAGCCCCAGCATTTT
TRBJ2-7	few	TRBV20-1	TRBD2	CSARTSGLAYEQYF	TGCAGTGCTAGAACCTCGGGACTAGCATACGAGCAGTACTTC
TRBJ2-1	-	TRBV27	-	CASGPGYNEQFF	TGTGCCAGCGGACCCGGCTACAATGAGCAGTTCTTC
TRBJ2-1	few	TRBV6-1	TRBD2	CASSSGRGWGNEQFF	TGTGCCAGCTCTAGCGGGAGGGGGTGGGGCAATGAGCAGTTCTTC
TRBJ1-1	-	TRBV24-1	-	CATSDTDARGAFF	TGTGCCACCAGTGACACGGACGCAAGGGGAGCTTTCTTT
TRBJ2-3	-	TRBV12-3/TRBV12-4	-	CASSLEVYPQYF	TGTGCCAGCAGTTTAGAGGTCTATCCGCAGTATTTT
TRBJ2-1	few	TRBV10-2	TRBD1	CASSGTGISSYNEQFF	TGCGCCAGCAGTGGGACAGGCATAAGCTCCTACAATGAGCAGTTCTTC
TRBJ2-7	few	TRBV4-2	TRBD2	CASSQDRYDTSGSNYEQYF	TGTGCCAGCAGCCAAGATAGATACGATACTAGCGGGTCCAACTACGAGCAGTACTTC
TRBJ2-3	few	TRBV5-1	-	CASSATVGRLDTQYF	TGCGCCAGCTCTGCGACAGTTGGTCGATTAGATACGCAGTATTTT
TRBJ1-5	-	TRBV4-3	-	CASSQRHVNQPQHF	TGCGCCAGCAGCCAGCGGCACGTCAATCAGCCCCAGCATTTT
TRBJ1-1	-	TRBV29-1	-	CSVVKGLGTEAFF	TGCAGCGTTGTAAAGGGACTGGGCACTGAAGCTTTCTTT
TRBJ2-1	-	TRBV4-2	-	CASSQGLLNNEGQFF	TGTGCCAGCAGCCAGGGATTGTTGAACAATGAGGGCCAGTTCTTC
TRBJ2-3	few	TRBV12-3/TRBV12-4	-	CASSRLPDTQYF	TGTGCCAGCAGTCGTCTGCCAGATACGCAGTATTTT
TRBJ2-7	many	TRBV29-1	TRBD1	CSAADRAYEQYF	TGCAGCGCCGCAGACAGGGCCTACGAGCAGTACTTC
TRBJ2-3	many	TRBV29-1	TRBD2	CSVPGLAVTDTQYF	TGCAGCGTGCCGGGACTAGCGGTTACAGATACGCAGTATTTT
TRBJ2-3	-	TRBV7-2	-	CASRSGYGGDTQYF	TGTGCCAGCAGAAGCGGGTATGGAGGAGATACGCAGTATTTT
TRBJ2-5	-	TRBV18	TRBD1	CASSPRRTGDETQYF	TGTGCCAGCTCACCACGGAGGACAGGGGATGAGACCCAGTACTTC
TRBJ2-7	-	TRBV15	TRBD1	CATSRASTYHGQGPGYEQYF	TGTGCCACCAGCAGAGCCTCCACATACCATGGACAGGGGCCCGGGTACGAGCAGTACTTC
TRBJ2-5	few	TRBV29-1	-	CSVLTGQETQYF	TGCAGCGTGCTGACAGGACAAGAGACCCAGTACTTC
TRBJ2-1	few	TRBV10-3	-	CAISESRKDNEQFF	TGTGCCATCAGTGAGTCTCGGAAGGACAATGAGCAGTTCTTC
TRBJ1-2	few	TRBV12-3/TRBV12-4	-	CASSSRAGKVPYGYTF	TGTGCCAGCAGTTCTCGGGCAGGGAAGGTTCCCTATGGCTACACCTTC
TRBJ2-7	-	TRBV29-1	TRBD2	CSVRLAGRSSYEQYF	TGCAGCGTGCGACTAGCGGGAAGGAGCTCCTACGAGCAGTACTTC
TRBJ2-2	once	TRBV6-2/TRBV6-3	TRBD2	CASKTSGRAGELFF	TGTGCCAGCAAGACTAGCGGGAGAGCCGGGGAGCTGTTTTTT
TRBJ1-1	once	TRBV28	-	CASRWEGEAFF	TGTGCCAGCAGATGGGAGGGTGAAGCTTTCTTT
TRBJ2-1	many	TRBV12-3/TRBV12-4	-	CASSGLSSSYNEQFF	TGTGCCAGCAGTGGGCTCAGTAGCTCCTACAATGAGCAGTTCTTC
TRBJ1-5	-	TRBV5-1	-	CASRFGTDSNQPQHF	TGCGCCAGCAGATTTGGGACGGATAGCAATCAGCCCCAGCATTTT
TRBJ2-1	many	TRBV29-1	TRBD2	CSVRTSGRPYNEQFF	TGCAGCGTCAGGACTAGCGGGAGGCCTTACAATGAGCAGTTCTTC
TRBJ2-1	few	TRBV6-5	TRBD2	CASSFWASGSNEQFF	TGTGCCAGCAGCTTTTGGGCTAGCGGGAGTAATGAGCAGTTCTTC
TRBJ2-7	-	TRBV29-1	-	CSVSETGAYEQYF	TGCAGCGTTTCCGAGACGGGGGCCTACGAGCAGTACTTC
TRBJ2-1	few	TRBV12-3/TRBV12-4	TRBD2	CASTPGTRLGQFF	TGTGCCAGCACCCCCGGGACTAGACTTGGGCAGTTCTTC
TRBJ2-1	-	TRBV20-1	-	CSATDTSGYNEQFF	TGCAGTGCTACGGACACTAGTGGGTACAATGAGCAGTTCTTC
TRBJ1-1	few	TRBV10-3	TRBD1	CAPHSRQGMNTEAFF	TGTGCCCCCCACTCCCGACAGGGGATGAACACTGAAGCTTTCTTT
TRBJ2-5	few	TRBV12-3/TRBV12-4	TRBD1	CASSFDREETQYF	TGTGCCAGCAGTTTTGACAGGGAAGAGACCCAGTACTTC
TRBJ2-1	-	TRBV6-1	-	CASLSGDSYNEQFF	TGTGCCAGCCTTTCGGGCGACTCCTACAATGAGCAGTTCTTC
TRBJ2-7	few	TRBV12-3/TRBV12-4	-	CASSWTAYEQYF	TGTGCCAGCAGTTGGACGGCCTACGAGCAGTACTTC
TRBJ2-1	few	TRBV11-3	-	CASSPGDAYNEQFF	TGTGCCAGCAGCCCCGGGGACGCCTACAATGAGCAGTTCTTC
TRBJ2-1	-	TRBV7-3	-	CASSLRGSVREQFF	TGTGCCAGCAGCTTAAGAGGATCTGTCAGGGAGCAGTTCTTC
TRBJ2-3	few	TRBV3-1	-	CASSQPGRTDTQYF	TGTGCCAGCAGCCAACCGGGTCGTACAGATACGCAGTATTTT
TRBJ1-5	-	TRBV29-1	-	CSVAGPKVGPQHF	TGCAGCGTTGCGGGACCGAAGGTGGGTCCCCAGCATTTT
TRBJ2-2	many	TRBV7-6	TRBD1	CASSFRQGFGGELFF	TGTGCCAGCAGCTTCCGACAGGGTTTCGGCGGGGAGCTGTTTTTT
TRBJ2-3	few	TRBV20-1	TRBD2	CSASLAGGGDTQYF	TGCAGTGCTAGTCTAGCGGGAGGTGGGGATACGCAGTATTTT
TRBJ1-4	-	TRBV5-1	-	CASSLGEPNEKLFF	TGCGCCAGCAGCTTGGGGGAACCTAATGAAAAACTGTTTTTT
TRBJ2-1	-	TRBV28	TRBD1	CASNFRTGLLPRLNEQFF	TGTGCCAGCAACTTTAGGACAGGCCTCCTCCCACGGTTGAATGAGCAGTTCTTC
TRBJ2-3	-	TRBV27	TRBD2	CASRRVAGGVADTQYF	TGTGCCAGCAGAAGAGTAGCGGGAGGTGTGGCAGATACGCAGTATTTT
TRBJ2-2	few	TRBV7-2	-	CASSIRGQTGTGELFF	TGTGCCAGCAGCATACGAGGACAGACCGGGACCGGGGAGCTGTTTTTT
TRBJ2-5	-	TRBV24-1	-	CATSDFGGTYQETQYF	TGTGCCACCAGTGATTTCGGGGGCACGTACCAAGAGACCCAGTACTTC
TRBJ2-1	few	TRBV29-1	TRBD1	CSVSGTGDGEQFF	TGCAGCGTATCCGGGACAGGGGACGGTGAGCAGTTCTTC
TRBJ2-1	few	TRBV6-2/TRBV6-3	TRBD2	CASSYSDWTSGRDEQFF	TGTGCCAGCAGTTACTCCGACTGGACTAGCGGGAGGGATGAGCAGTTCTTC
TRBJ2-5	-	TRBV6-5	-	CASSYWFGGGETQYF	TGTGCCAGCAGTTACTGGTTTGGGGGTGGAGAGACCCAGTACTTC